Following are 24 T cell receptor beta chains from one sample sequenced in a study of T cell responses to AZD1222 COVID-19 vaccine. Using immunoSEQ multiplex PCR, the repertoire was profiled, and TCRdb retains in-frame clones only, with some absent. The sample lists 100,000 to 130,000 clones; around 84% were seen once. The source was peripheral blood, collected on day 0 of AZD1222 vaccination. These receptors all come from an adult in good health.

This chain's CDR3 is CASSPLAREQETQYF. In DNA form, the CDR3 reads TGTGCCAGCAGTCCTCTAGCCAGGGAGCAAGAGACCCAGTACTTC. J is TRBJ2-5 and V is TRBV5-5; D tentatively fits TRBD1 or TRBD2 (5 bases each). The V end was cut by 5 bases, the J end by 2 bases, with 16 bases between. CDR1 is SGHKS, CDR2 YYEKEE, per germline (reference sequence). There are 15 residues in the CDR3.

This clone was counted a single time. The gene calls are TRBV6-2 or TRBV6-3 and TRBJ2-7; a weak D match, TRBD1 (5 bases). The length of the CDR3 is 15 residues. Trimming left V 4 bases short and J 4 bases short, with 17 bases between. Germline values: CDR1 MNHEY, CDR2 SVGEGT. CDR3 residues: CASSSRRIQAYEQYF. Here the CDR3 DNA reads TGTGCCAGCAGTTCTCGTCGCATACAGGCATACGAGCAGTACTTC.

The V and J genes are TRBV6-5 and TRBJ1-1; 9 bases are a match to TRBD1. V gave up 0 bases and J gave up 5 bases; unmatched junction bases: 7. Looked up from germline, CDR1 is MNHEY and CDR2 is SVGAGI. CDR3 length: 16 residues. The CDR3 region has the DNA TGTGCCAGCAGTTACTCGGGACAGGGAGGATGGACTGAAGCTTTCTTT. Translating gives CASSYSGQGGWTEAFF.

The genes are TRBV6-5 and TRBJ2-3; D is possibly TRBD1 (6 bases). The germline V and J ends were trimmed by 4 bases and 2 bases, with 10 bases remaining between them. The CDR3 contains 14 residues. Per the germline V gene, CDR1 is MNHEY and CDR2 is SVGAGI. The CDR3 DNA follows: TGTGCCAGCAGTTCGGGACAATACACAGATACGCAGTATTTT. As protein: CASSSGQYTDTQYF.

The genes are TRBV7-9 and TRBJ1-4, with D possibly matching TRBD1 (5 bases). Germline CDR1 is SEHNR and CDR2 is FQNEAQ (reference sequence). V lost 0 bases to trimming and J lost 4 bases, with 9 bases between them. The CDR3 totals 15 residues. As DNA, the CDR3 is TGTGCCAGCAGCTTAGCGGGCCAGGGTAATGAAAAACTGTTTTTT. As protein: CASSLAGQGNEKLFF.

The genes are TRBV4-2 and TRBJ2-1; D may match TRBD1 or TRBD2 (5 bases each). V dropped 0 bases and J dropped 2 bases, with 8 bases sitting between them. Germline values: CDR1 LGHNA, CDR2 YNFKEQ. The CDR3 length is 15 residues. The CDR3 is CASSQDGGPYNEQFF. The CDR3 DNA sequence: TGTGCCAGCAGCCAAGATGGGGGTCCCTACAATGAGCAGTTCTTC.

The chain is built from TRBV4-1 and TRBJ1-4; the D is unclear. In germline, CDR1 is MGHRA, CDR2 YSYEKL. V lost 1 base, J lost 5 bases, and 11 bases lay in between. The CDR3 consists of 15 residues. CDR3 sequence reads: CASSQGAGGNEKLFF. CDR3 in DNA: TGCGCCAGCAGCCAAGGGGCAGGAGGGAATGAAAAACTGTTTTTT.

The V gene is TRBV7-6, the J gene TRBJ2-2; D unclear. Germline CDR1 is SGHVS and CDR2 is FNYEAQ. CDR3 length: 13 amino acids. The V and J ends lost 6 bases and 0 bases respectively, with 5 bases between them. CDR3 coding DNA: TGTGCCAGCAGTCCCTCGAACACCGGGGAGCTGTTTTTT. It encodes CASSPSNTGELFF.

The chain recombines TRBV5-1 with TRBJ1-2; weak D call: TRBD1 (6 bases). This CDR3 spans 15 amino acids. Germline assignment: CDR1 SGHRS and CDR2 YFSETQ. V gave up 0 bases and J gave up 7 bases, with 16 bases separating them. CDR3 amino acids: CASSLVGAERGGYTF. Written as DNA, the CDR3 is TGCGCCAGCAGCTTGGTGGGGGCAGAAAGGGGTGGCTACACCTTC.

This clone has a handful of counts. The genes are TRBV28 and TRBJ1-1; 8 bases are a match to TRBD1. Losses at the gene ends were 5 bases for V and 4 bases for J; bases not matched to a gene: 9. From germline, CDR1 is MDHEN and CDR2 SYDVKM. This CDR3 spans 15 amino acids. CDR3 sequence reads: CASSPTGQGPTEAFF. The CDR3, as DNA: TGTGCCAGCAGTCCCACCGGACAGGGACCCACTGAAGCTTTCTTT. Full variable domain (missing parts from reference TRBV28 and TRBJ1-1): DVKVTQSSRYLVKRTGEKVFLECVQDMDHENMFWYRQDPGLGLRLIYFSYDVKMKEKGDIPEGYSVSREKKERFSLILESASTNQTSMYLCASSPTGQGPTEAFFGQGTRLTVV.

This sequence joins TRBV5-1 and TRBJ2-7, with a possible D match to TRBD2 (6 bases). CDR1 SGHRS and CDR2 YFSETQ come from the germline V gene. Trimming stripped 2 bases from V and 0 bases from J, with 6 bases between. The CDR3 is 13 residues long. In nucleotides, the CDR3 is TGCGCCAGCAGCTTCGGGAGCTCCTACGAGCAGTACTTC. Translated, it gives CASSFGSSYEQYF.

The chain carries TRBV10-3 and TRBJ2-1; D is perhaps TRBD2 (5 bases). Germline V CDR1 and CDR2: ENHRY, SYGVKD. V was shortened by 5 bases and J by 5 bases, with 19 bases between the two germline ends. This CDR3 is 16 amino acids long. The CDR3 nucleotides are TGTGCCATCAGTCCCAATACCGGGATAGCCAACAATGAGCAGTTCTTC. Protein sequence: CAISPNTGIANNEQFF.

This clone has more than one count but fewer than ten. The chain recombines TRBV19 with TRBJ1-4, with no clear D. CDR3 length equals 13 residues. Trimming removed 9 bases from V and 6 bases from J, with 14 bases in between. Per germline, CDR1 LNHDA and CDR2 SQIVND (reference sequence). This chain's CDR3 is CASKSALDEKLFF. CDR3 nucleotides: TGTGCCAGCAAATCGGCCCTCGATGAAAAACTGTTTTTT.

CDR3 amino acids: CASSEVGSGRNQPQHF. The CDR3 nucleotides read TGTGCCAGCAGTGAAGTCGGTAGCGGACGCAATCAGCCCCAGCATTTT. The chain joins TRBV25-1 to TRBJ1-5; D not resolved. V was clipped by 2 bases and J by 2 bases, with 13 bases between them. This CDR3 region has 16 residues. Germline V gives CDR1 MGHDK, CDR2 SYGVNS.

The chain is built from TRBV7-3 and TRBJ1-3; no firm D call. Germline assignment: CDR1 SGHTA and CDR2 FQGTGA. The CDR3 sequence is 14 residues long. Trimming removed 2 bases from V and 4 bases from J, with 9 bases in between. CDR3 residues: CASSLAPGGNTIYF. CDR3 bases: TGTGCCAGCAGCTTAGCGCCAGGAGGAAACACCATATATTTT. Variable domain in full (rest from reference TRBV7-3 and TRBJ1-3): GAGVSQTPSNKVTEKGKYVELRCDPISGHTALYWYRQSLGQGPEFLIYFQGTGAADDSGLPNDRFFAVRPEGSVSTLKIQRTERGDSAVYLCASSLAPGGNTIYFGEGSWLTVV.

The J gene is TRBJ2-7, the V gene TRBV3-1 (or the pseudogene TRBV3-2); tentatively, D is TRBD1 or TRBD2 (5 bases each). From germline, CDR1 is LGHDT and CDR2 YNNKEL (reference sequence). Between the trimmed V and J ends, which lost 4 bases and 0 bases, there was a span of 16 bases. This CDR3 contains 16 residues. Here the CDR3 reads CASSPRGVISSYEQYF. The CDR3 DNA sequence: TGTGCCAGCAGCCCCCGAGGGGTTATTAGCTCCTACGAGCAGTACTTC.

V gene TRBV6-5 combines with J gene TRBJ2-2, with a possible D match to TRBD2 (5 bases). From germline, CDR1 is MNHEY and CDR2 SVGAGI. Deletions cut 7 bases from V and 4 bases from J, with 16 bases between. The CDR3 consists of 15 residues. The CDR3 DNA sequence: TGTGCCAGCACACTTGATGAGGCGGGCACCGGGGAGCTGTTTTTT. Translation gives CASTLDEAGTGELFF.

The chain couples TRBV5-1 to TRBJ1-2, with TRBD1 matching over 8 bases. Germline CDR1 and CDR2: SGHRS and YFSETQ. V shed 5 bases, J shed 6 bases, and the junction held 12 bases outside the gene matches. The CDR3 contains 15 residues. The CDR3: CASSPLLTGANGYTF. CDR3 nucleotides: TGCGCCAGCAGTCCCCTTTTGACAGGGGCGAATGGCTACACCTTC.

This clone was found a few times. The DNA for the CDR3 is TGTGCCAGCAGCCCCCCGGGACATCAAGCTAACTATGGCTACACCTTC. It translates to CASSPPGHQANYGYTF. The V gene is TRBV5-6, the J gene TRBJ1-2, with a tentative D call TRBD1 (6 bases). The V gene lost 4 bases and the J gene lost 0 bases, with 16 bases spanning the gap. Germline V gives CDR1 SGHDT, CDR2 YYEEEE. The CDR3 extends over 16 amino acids.

The CDR3 nucleotides read TGTGCCAGCAGCCAAGATGCACCGGGGAACACAGATACGCAGTATTTT. Protein: CASSQDAPGNTDTQYF. V gene TRBV3-1 (or the pseudogene TRBV3-2) combines with J gene TRBJ2-3, with a possible D match to TRBD2 (5 bases). This CDR3 contains 16 residues. Germline V gives CDR1 LGHDT, CDR2 YNNKEL (reference sequence). The V end was cut by 0 bases, the J end by 2 bases, with 12 bases between.

This clone was seen only a few times. The chain has TRBV6-5 and TRBJ1-6; maybe TRBD1 (5 bases). V shed 2 bases and J shed 0 bases, with 8 bases lying between them. The CDR3 has 16 amino acids. The V gene's germline CDR1 is MNHEY and CDR2 SVGAGI. CDR3: CASSYAQGSYNSPLHF. For the CDR3, the DNA is TGTGCCAGCAGTTACGCTCAGGGCTCCTATAATTCACCCCTCCACTTT.

This chain links TRBV5-6 with TRBJ1-6; D gene ambiguous. The V end was cut by 4 bases, the J end by 9 bases, with 11 bases between. The CDR3 is 13 residues long. Germline lookup yields CDR1 SGHDT and CDR2 YYEEEE. The chain's CDR3 is CASSASPTSPLHF. The CDR3 bases are TGTGCCAGCAGCGCCTCACCAACTTCACCCCTCCACTTT.

The gene calls are TRBV6-6 and TRBJ1-1, with D hard to call. V lost 9 bases and J 1 base, leaving 6 bases between the germline ends. CDR1 is MNHNY, CDR2 SVGAGI, per germline (reference sequence). This CDR3 comprises 11 residues. The CDR3 nucleotides are TGTGCCAGTCGCGAGAACACTGAAGCTTTCTTT. Encoded protein: CASRENTEAFF.

Concerning this clone itself: Additional DNA sequences in this sample encode the identical CDR3. The rearrangement joins TRBV12-3 or TRBV12-4 to TRBJ1-3; D gene ambiguous. The CDR3 totals 12 residues. V lost 5 bases, J lost 0 bases, and 2 bases lay in between. Here the CDR3 DNA reads TGTGCCAGCAGTCTCTCTGGAAACACCATATATTTT. Protein product: CASSLSGNTIYF.